This TCR beta chain emerged from a study of OX40 agonist ivuxolimab in advanced cancers. Study-wide context: Of mixed ages from about 23 to 85 and averaging about 60 years, the group was approximately 80% male.

CDR3 length: 13 residues. Germline V gene sequence: CDR1 MNHEY, CDR2 SVGAGI. Between the trimmed V and J ends, which lost 5 bases and 1 base, there was a span of 8 bases. Assay: immunoSEQ multiplex PCR; the TCRdb copy retains only in-frame clones and omits some. This table has approximately 74,000 clones, about four fifths appearing once. J is TRBJ1-1 and V is TRBV6-5, with D possibly being TRBD1 (5 bases). The sample in question was CD4+ or CD8+ T cells sorted from blood, obtained in a trial of the OX40 agonist ivuxolimab. The TCR sequence derives from an adult with an advanced solid tumor such as melanoma, head and neck, liver or kidney cancer. The chain's CDR3 is CASSEGENTEAFF. The CDR3, as DNA: TGTGCCAGCAGTGAAGGGGAGAACACTGAAGCTTTCTTT.